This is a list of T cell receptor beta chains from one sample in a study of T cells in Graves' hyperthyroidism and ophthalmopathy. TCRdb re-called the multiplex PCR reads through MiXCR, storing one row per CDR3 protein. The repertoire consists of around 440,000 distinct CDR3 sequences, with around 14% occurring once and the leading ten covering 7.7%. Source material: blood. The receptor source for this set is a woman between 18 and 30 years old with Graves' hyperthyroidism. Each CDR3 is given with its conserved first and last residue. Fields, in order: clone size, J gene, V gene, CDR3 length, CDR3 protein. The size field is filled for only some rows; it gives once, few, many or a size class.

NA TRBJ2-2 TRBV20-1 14 CSASRAGVTGELFF
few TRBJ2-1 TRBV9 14 CASSVSPNANEQFF
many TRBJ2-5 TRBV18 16 CASSPQGGEYQETQYF
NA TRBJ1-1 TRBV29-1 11 CSVGRTTEAFF
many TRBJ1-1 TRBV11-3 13 CASSPSVYTQAFF
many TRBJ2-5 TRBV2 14 CASSDNQDQETQYF
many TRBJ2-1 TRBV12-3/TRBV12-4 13 CASRLAGGQEQFF
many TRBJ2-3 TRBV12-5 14 CASGFGMGGDTQYF
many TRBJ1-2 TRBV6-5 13 CASSYGRGWGYTF
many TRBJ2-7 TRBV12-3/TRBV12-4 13 CASTAGVPGEQYF
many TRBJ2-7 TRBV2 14 CASSLLNGPYEQYF
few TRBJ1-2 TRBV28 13 CASSLQGVNGYTF
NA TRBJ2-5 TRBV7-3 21 CASSMLLAGGLAGSLVETQYF
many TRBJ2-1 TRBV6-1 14 CASLAGESYNEQFF
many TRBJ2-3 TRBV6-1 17 CASKGLAGGFSTDTQYF
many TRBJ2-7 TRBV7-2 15 CASSSSGGVIYEQYF
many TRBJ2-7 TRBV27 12 CASGTYSYEQYF
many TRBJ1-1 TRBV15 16 CATSRDFLLMNTEAFF
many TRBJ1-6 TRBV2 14 CASSGDGENSPLHF
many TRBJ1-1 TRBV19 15 CASSPTGRANTEAFF
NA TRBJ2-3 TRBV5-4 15 CASSRRQGGTDTQYF
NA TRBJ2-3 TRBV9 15 CASSVGLDHTDTQYF
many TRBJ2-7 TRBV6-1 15 CASSDNPSGGYEQYF
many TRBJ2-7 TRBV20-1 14 CSALPGLAGRGQYF
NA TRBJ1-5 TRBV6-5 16 CASTLDRSYSNQPQHF
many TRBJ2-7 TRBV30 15 CAWTSRQGHSYEQYF
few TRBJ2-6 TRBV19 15 CASSMKYSGANVLTF
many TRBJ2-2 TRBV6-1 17 CASSSPSSGRLTGELFF
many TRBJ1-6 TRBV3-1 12 CASSQRDSPLHF
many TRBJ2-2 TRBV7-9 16 CASSLDGTGSTGELFF
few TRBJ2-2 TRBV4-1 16 CASSQNAVLGSGELFF
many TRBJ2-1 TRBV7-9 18 CASSHLPDRGRDHNEQFF
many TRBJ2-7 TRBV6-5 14 CASSYGAQAYEQYF
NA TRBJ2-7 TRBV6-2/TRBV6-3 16 CAGSYSRGGVRYEQYF
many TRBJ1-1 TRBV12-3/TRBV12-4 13 CASLGPLGTEAFF
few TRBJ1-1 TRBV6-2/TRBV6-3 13 CASSYTAGFGAFF
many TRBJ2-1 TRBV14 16 CASSQVPGNSYNEQFF
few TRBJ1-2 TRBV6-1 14 CASSPREGGYGYTF
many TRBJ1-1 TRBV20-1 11 CSASRGDDAFF
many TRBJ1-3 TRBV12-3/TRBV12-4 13 CASRRSSGNTIYF
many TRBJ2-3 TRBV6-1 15 CASSEEAGGTDTQYF
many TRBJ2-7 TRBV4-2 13 CASSQELAYEQYF
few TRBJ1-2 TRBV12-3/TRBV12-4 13 CASSRGGPDGYTF
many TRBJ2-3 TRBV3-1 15 CASSPQPGPTDTQYF